This T cell receptor beta chain was captured in a study of T-cell memory formation after mild COVID-19. Overall study results and limits: Contracting CD4+ clones lay largely in CM and EM, with CD8+ ones residing in EMRA. CD4/CD8 balance characterized clones contracting day 15 to 85, and CD4+ skew characterized later expanders.

The V gene's germline CDR1 is SGHRS and CDR2 YFSETQ. Trimming took off 0 bases at V and 1 base at J, with 7 bases between the two ends. This CDR3 spans 14 amino acids. From the 5' RACE reads, TCRdb called clonotypes with MiXCR, one entry per CDR3 protein. The sample shows roughly 350,000 distinct CDR3 sequences, approximately 15% of them seen only once. This clonotype showed up just a few times. Its target is not known. The source of this sequence is a man younger than 30 who had mild COVID-19 (a few samples of this study predate the infection). Cell type and time point are not known. Sequenced input: PBMCs or a T cell subset sorted from them (not recorded which). The V and J genes are TRBV5-1 and TRBJ1-1; a possible D gene is TRBD1 (5 bases). The CDR3 sequence is CASSLGGTNTEAFF. As DNA, the CDR3 is TGCGCCAGCAGCTTGGGCGGGACGAACACTGAAGCTTTCTTT.